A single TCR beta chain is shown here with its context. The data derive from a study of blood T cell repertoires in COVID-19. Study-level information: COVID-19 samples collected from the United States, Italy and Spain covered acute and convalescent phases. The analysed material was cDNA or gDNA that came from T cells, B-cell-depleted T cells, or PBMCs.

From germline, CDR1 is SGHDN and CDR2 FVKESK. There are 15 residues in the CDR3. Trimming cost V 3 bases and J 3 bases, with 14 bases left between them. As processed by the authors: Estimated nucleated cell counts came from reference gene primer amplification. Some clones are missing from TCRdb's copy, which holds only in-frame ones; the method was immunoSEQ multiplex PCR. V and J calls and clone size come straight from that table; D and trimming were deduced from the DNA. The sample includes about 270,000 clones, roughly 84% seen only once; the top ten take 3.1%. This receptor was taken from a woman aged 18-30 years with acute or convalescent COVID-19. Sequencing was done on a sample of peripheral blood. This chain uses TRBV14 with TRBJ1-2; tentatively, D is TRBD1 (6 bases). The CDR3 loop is CASSHNREGDYGYTF. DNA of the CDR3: TGTGCCAGCAGCCATAACAGGGAGGGTGACTATGGCTACACCTTC.